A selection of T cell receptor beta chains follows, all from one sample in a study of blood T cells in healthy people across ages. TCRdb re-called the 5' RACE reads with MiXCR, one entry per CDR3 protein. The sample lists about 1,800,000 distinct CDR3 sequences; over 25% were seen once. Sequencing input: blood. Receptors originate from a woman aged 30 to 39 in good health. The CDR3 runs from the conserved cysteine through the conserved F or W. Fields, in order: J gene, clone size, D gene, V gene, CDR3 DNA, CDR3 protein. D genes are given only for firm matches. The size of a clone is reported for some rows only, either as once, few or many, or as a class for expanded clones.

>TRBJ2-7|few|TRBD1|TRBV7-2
TGTGCCAGCAGCTTGAACCCGGGACAGGGGGGCTACGAGCAGTACTTC
CASSLNPGQGGYEQYF
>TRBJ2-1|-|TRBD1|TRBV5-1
TGCGCCAGCAGCTTGTATGATGCAGGGGGCTCCATCTACAATGAGCAGTTCTTC
CASSLYDAGGSIYNEQFF
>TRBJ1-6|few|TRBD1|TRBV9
TGTGCCAGCAGCGAGGGGACAGGGACCTCTCCTTCACCCCTCCACTTT
CASSEGTGTSPSPLHF
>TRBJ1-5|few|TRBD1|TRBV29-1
TGCAGCGTTGTTTCCGGGACAGTGGATCAGCCCCAGCATTTT
CSVVSGTVDQPQHF
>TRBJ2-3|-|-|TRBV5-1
TGCGCCAGCAGCTTCGGGCCCAATCAGCCCCAGTATTTT
CASSFGPNQPQYF
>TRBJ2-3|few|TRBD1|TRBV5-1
TGCGCCAGCATCCACCGGGACAGGGGGCCCAAGGGAGATACGCAGTATTTT
CASIHRDRGPKGDTQYF
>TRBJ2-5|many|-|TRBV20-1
TGCAGTACCCCCCAGGGGGGGCCGGAGACCCAGTACTTC
CSTPQGGPETQYF
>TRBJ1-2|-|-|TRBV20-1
TGCAGTGATAGAGGGCAGAAACCCTATGGCTACACCTTC
CSDRGQKPYGYTF
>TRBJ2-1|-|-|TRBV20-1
TGCAGTGCCCGAACAGGGGAGGGGGAAGCGGGAGCAATCTATAGGTCCTACAATGAGCAGTTCTTC
CSARTGEGEAGAIYRSYNEQFF
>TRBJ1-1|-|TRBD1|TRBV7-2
TGTACCAGCAGGCTTGGGGGGACAGGGGGCACTGAAGCTTTCTTT
CTSRLGGTGGTEAFF
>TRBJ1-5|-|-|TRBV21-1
TGTGCCAGCAGCACGACACAGGGGGAGCCGCATAATCAGCCCCAGCATTTT
CASSTTQGEPHNQPQHF
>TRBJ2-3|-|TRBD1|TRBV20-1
TGCAGTGCTACCCTAGGGGGCCCAGATACGCAGTATTTT
CSATLGGPDTQYF
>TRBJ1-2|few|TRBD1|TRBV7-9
TGTGCCAGCAGCTTAGACGTGACAGGGGGAGGCTACACCTTC
CASSLDVTGGGYTF
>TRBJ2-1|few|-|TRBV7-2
TGTGCCAGCAGCTTCAACAATCGGGGTGAGCAGTTCTTC
CASSFNNRGEQFF
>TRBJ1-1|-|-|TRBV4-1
TGCGCCAGCAGCCAGCGGGGCCCGCGGATGAACACTGAAGCTTTCTTT
CASSQRGPRMNTEAFF
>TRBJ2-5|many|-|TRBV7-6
TGTGCCAGCAGCCCTCGGGACACTCAAGAGACCCAGTACTTC
CASSPRDTQETQYF
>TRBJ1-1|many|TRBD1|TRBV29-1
TGCAGCGCAGGGGGAAAGCTGCGGGGGGCCAGTGCTGAAGCTTTCTTT
CSAGGKLRGASAEAFF
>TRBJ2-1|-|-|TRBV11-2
TGTGCCAGCAGCTTAGTGTTGTACAGCTCCTACAATGAGCAGTTCTTC
CASSLVLYSSYNEQFF
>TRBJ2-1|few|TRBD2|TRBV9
TGTGCCAGCAGCGTCTCTCTAGCGGGAGGGAATGAGCAGTTCTTC
CASSVSLAGGNEQFF
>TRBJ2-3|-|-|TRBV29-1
TGCAGCGTCCACCGGACAGCTCCAGATACGCAGTATTTT
CSVHRTAPDTQYF
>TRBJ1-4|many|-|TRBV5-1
TGCGCCAGCAGCTTGGAGCCAGGGCGGAATCAAAAACTGTTTTTT
CASSLEPGRNQKLFF
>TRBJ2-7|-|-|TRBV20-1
TGCAGTGCTAGAGACCCAATTCGCGCCTACGAGCAGTACTTC
CSARDPIRAYEQYF
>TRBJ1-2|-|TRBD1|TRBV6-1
TGTGCCAGCAGTGAATCGGGGGGACAGGTCTGGAATGGCTACACCTTC
CASSESGGQVWNGYTF
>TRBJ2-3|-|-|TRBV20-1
TGCAGTGCTACGCCGGGACCCGACACAGATACGCAGTATTTT
CSATPGPDTDTQYF
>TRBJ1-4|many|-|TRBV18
TGTGCCAGCTCCCCACTTAGGGGAGAAAAACTGTTTTTT
CASSPLRGEKLFF
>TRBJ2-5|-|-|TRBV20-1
TGCAGTGCTAGAGCCACCGGTCGGACCCAGTACTTC
CSARATGRTQYF
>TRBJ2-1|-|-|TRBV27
TGTGCCAGCAGTTCAGGGGACGGACGGACTCAGTTCTTC
CASSSGDGRTQFF
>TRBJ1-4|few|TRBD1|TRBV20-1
TGCAGTGCTAGCCCCGGGACAGGAAATGAAAAACTGTTTTTT
CSASPGTGNEKLFF
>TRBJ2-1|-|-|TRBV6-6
TGTGCCAGCACTCCCTCCGGAAATGAGCAGTTCTTC
CASTPSGNEQFF
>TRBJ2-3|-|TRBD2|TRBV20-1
TGCAGTGCTAGAAGGATTAGCGGGGGAACAGATACGCAGTATTTT
CSARRISGGTDTQYF
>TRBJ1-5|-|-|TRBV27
TGTGCCAGCAGTCCAGAGATCGGTCGGGTGAGCAATCAGCCCCAGCATTTT
CASSPEIGRVSNQPQHF
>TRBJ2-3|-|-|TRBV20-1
TGCAGTGCTAGGAGCGGCCGGGGCACAGATACGCAGTATTTT
CSARSGRGTDTQYF
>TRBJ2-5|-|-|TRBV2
TGTGCTATACCGGGACCTAACCAAGAGACCCAGTACTTC
CAIPGPNQETQYF
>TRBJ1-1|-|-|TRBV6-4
TGTGCCAGCAGTGCCTCAAGGGACACGAACACTGAAGCTTTCTTT
CASSASRDTNTEAFF
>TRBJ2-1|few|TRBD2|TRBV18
TGTGCCAGCTCACCGCTAGCGGGAGAAACCAATGAGCAGTTCTTC
CASSPLAGETNEQFF
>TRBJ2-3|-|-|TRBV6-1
TGTGCCAGCAGTCCCCACGGGGGTGATAGCACAGATACGCAGTATTTT
CASSPHGGDSTDTQYF
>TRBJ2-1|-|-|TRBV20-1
TGCAGTGCTAGAGATATCGGGGCCACTACCCTCTCCTACAATGAGCAGTTCTTC
CSARDIGATTLSYNEQFF
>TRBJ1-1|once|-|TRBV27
TGTGCCAGCGTGTTCCCCGGCACTGAAGCTTTCTTT
CASVFPGTEAFF
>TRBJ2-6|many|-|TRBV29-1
TGCAGCGTGACAGGCTTAACGGGGGCCAACGTCCTGACTTTC
CSVTGLTGANVLTF
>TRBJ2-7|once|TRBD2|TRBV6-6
TGTGCCGGCAGTTACGCTACTAGCGGGAGCCACGAGCAGTACTTC
CAGSYATSGSHEQYF
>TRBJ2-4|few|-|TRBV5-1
TGCGCCAGCAGCTTGGTTGGCAGGAGAAGGTACTTC
CASSLVGRRRYF
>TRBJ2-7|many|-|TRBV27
TGTGCCAGCAGTAACAGCGGCGAGCAGTACTTC
CASSNSGEQYF
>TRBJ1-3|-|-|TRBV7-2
TGTGCCAGCGAAACATCAGGGTACTTAGGAAACACCATATATTTT
CASETSGYLGNTIYF
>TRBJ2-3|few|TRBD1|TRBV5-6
TGTGCCAGCAGCAGCCGGGACAGGGACACAGATACGCAGTATTTT
CASSSRDRDTDTQYF
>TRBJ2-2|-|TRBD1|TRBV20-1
TGCAGTGCTAGAGTTCCGGGACAGGGATACACCGGGGAGCTGTTTTTT
CSARVPGQGYTGELFF
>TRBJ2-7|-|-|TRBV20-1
TGCAGTGCTAGATGGGGGCAGTCGAGCTCCTGCGAGCAGTACTTC
CSARWGQSSSCEQYF
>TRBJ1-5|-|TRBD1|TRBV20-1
TGCAGTGCAACCGGGACAGGGGCTCAGCCCCAGCATTTT
CSATGTGAQPQHF
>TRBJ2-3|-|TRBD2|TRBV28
TGTGCCAGCAGTCCCACCGGGACTAGCGGAATCACAGATACGCAGTATTTT
CASSPTGTSGITDTQYF
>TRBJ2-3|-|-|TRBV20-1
TGCAGTGCTAGCCGGGACACTAGCACAGATACGCAGTATTTT
CSASRDTSTDTQYF
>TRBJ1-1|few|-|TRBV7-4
TGTGCCAGCAGCCGGGCAGGTGAAGCTTTCTTT
CASSRAGEAFF
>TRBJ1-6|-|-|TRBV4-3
TGCGCCAGCAGCCAAGGAGACCATTCCTCGAAATCACCCCTCCACTTT
CASSQGDHSSKSPLHF
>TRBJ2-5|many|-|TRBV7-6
TGTGCCAGCAGCTTCGACCCACAAGAGACCCAGTACTTC
CASSFDPQETQYF
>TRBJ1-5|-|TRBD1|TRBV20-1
TGCAGTGCTACCCCACAGGGGCGCGGTAACAATCAGCCCCAGCATTTT
CSATPQGRGNNQPQHF
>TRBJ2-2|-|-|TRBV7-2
TGTGCCAGCAGCCCTCCGTGGCAGGGCATCACCGGGGAGCTGTTTTTT
CASSPPWQGITGELFF
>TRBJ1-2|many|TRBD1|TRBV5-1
TGCGCCAGCAGCCCTTCAGGGGGGGACTATGGCTACACCTTC
CASSPSGGDYGYTF
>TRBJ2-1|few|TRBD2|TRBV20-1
TGCAGTGCTACTATAGCGGGAGGGCCAGGGGAGCAGTTCTTC
CSATIAGGPGEQFF
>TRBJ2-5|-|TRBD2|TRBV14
TGTGCCAGCAGCCGTTATGGACTAGCGGGGGGCCGGGAGACCCAGTACTTC
CASSRYGLAGGRETQYF
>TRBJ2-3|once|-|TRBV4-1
TGCGCCAGCAGCCAGGACCGGGCAGAGGGACCAGATACGCAGTATTTT
CASSQDRAEGPDTQYF
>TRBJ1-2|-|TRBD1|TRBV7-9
TGTGCCAGCAGCCGGACAGGGCGGATAGGCTACATCTTC
CASSRTGRIGYIF
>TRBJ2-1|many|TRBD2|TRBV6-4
TGTGCCACCCGGACTAGCGGGAATAATGAGCAGTTCTTC
CATRTSGNNEQFF